This TCR beta chain was identified in a study of graft-versus-host responses after intestinal transplantation. Study results and caveats: Early post-transplant HvG declines showed an association with peak circulating GvH clone levels.

V lost 5 bases to trimming and J lost 0 bases, with 13 bases between them. Per the germline V gene, CDR1 is SGHTA and CDR2 is FQGNSA. The CDR3 extends over 16 amino acids. A word on this clone: What it binds is not known.

Profiling relied on immunoSEQ multiplex PCR, and the TCRdb table lists in-frame clones only, not all of them. The table shows more than 70,000 clones, with around 84% occurring only once. Sequencing used unstimulated CD4+ T cells sorted from spleen or lymph node cells, obtained before intestinal transplant. This TCR was sampled from a human donor who received an intestinal transplant. V usage is TRBV7-2 and J usage is TRBJ2-2; possible D gene TRBD2, 5 bases. The CDR3 DNA reads as TGTGCCAGCAGCCCAACGGCCGGGACGAACACCGGGGAGCTGTTTTTT. Translation gives CASSPTAGTNTGELFF.